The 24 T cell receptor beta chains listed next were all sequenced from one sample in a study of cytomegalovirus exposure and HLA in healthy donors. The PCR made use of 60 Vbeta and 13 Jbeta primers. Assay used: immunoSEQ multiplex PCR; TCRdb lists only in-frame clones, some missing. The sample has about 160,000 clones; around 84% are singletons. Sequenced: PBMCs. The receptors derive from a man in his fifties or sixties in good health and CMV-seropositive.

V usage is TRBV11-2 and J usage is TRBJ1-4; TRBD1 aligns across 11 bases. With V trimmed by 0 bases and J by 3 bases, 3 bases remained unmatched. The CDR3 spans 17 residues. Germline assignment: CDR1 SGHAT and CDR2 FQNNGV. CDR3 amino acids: CASSLDGQGAANEKLFF. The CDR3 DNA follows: TGTGCCAGCAGCTTAGACGGACAGGGGGCCGCTAATGAAAAACTGTTTTTT.

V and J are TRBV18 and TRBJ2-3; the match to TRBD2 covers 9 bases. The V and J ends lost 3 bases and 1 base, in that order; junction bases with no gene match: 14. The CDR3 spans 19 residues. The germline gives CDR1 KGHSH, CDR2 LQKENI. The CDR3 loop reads CASSPTSGSGARGTDTQYF. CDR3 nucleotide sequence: TGTGCCAGCTCACCTACTAGCGGGTCTGGTGCGAGGGGCACAGATACGCAGTATTTT. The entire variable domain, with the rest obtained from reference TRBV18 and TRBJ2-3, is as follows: NAGVMQNPRHLVRRRGQEARLRCSPMKGHSHVYWYRQLPEEGLKFMVYLQKENIIDESGMPKERFSAEFPKEGPSILRIQQVVRGDSAAYFCASSPTSGSGARGTDTQYFGPGTRLTVL.

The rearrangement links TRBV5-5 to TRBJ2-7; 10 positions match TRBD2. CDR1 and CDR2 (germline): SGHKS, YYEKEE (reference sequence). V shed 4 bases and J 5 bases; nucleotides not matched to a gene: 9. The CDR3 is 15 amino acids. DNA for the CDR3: TGTGCCAGCAGCCAAAACCCCGGGACTAGCGACGAGCAGTACGTC. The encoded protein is CASSQNPGTSDEQYV.

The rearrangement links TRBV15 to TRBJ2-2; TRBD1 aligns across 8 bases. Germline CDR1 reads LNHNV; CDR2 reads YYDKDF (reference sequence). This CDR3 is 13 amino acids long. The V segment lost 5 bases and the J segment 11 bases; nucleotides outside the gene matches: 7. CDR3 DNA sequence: TGTGCCACCAGCGTGGACAGGGCCCGAGAGCTGTTTTTT. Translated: CATSVDRARELFF.

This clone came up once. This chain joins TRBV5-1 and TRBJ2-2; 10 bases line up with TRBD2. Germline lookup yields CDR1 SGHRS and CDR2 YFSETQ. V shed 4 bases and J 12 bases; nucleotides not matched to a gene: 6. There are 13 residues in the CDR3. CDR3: CASSQGLADQLFF. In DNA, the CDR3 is TGCGCCAGCAGCCAAGGACTAGCGGATCAGCTGTTTTTT.

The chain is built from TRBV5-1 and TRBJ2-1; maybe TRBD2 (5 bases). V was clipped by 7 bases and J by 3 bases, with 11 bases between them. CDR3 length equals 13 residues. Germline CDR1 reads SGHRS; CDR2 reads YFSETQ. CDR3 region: CASRREDYNEQFF. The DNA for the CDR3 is TGCGCCAGCCGCCGGGAAGACTACAATGAGCAGTTCTTC. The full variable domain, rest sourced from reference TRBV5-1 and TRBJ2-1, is KAGVTQTPRYLIKTRGQQVTLSCSPISGHRSVSWYQQTPGQGLQFLFEYFSETQRNKGNFPGRFSGRQFSNSRSEMNVSTLELGDSALYLCASRREDYNEQFFGPGTRLTVL.

DNA of the CDR3: TGTGCCAGCACCACAGGGGTCCACACAGATACGCAGTATTTT. Amino acid sequence: CASTTGVHTDTQYF. The chain uses TRBV9 and TRBJ2-3, with TRBD1 matching over 7 bases. V lost 6 bases to trimming and J lost 2 bases; unmatched junction nucleotides: 6. The CDR3 is 14 amino acids. Germline V gives CDR1 SGDLS, CDR2 YYNGEE.

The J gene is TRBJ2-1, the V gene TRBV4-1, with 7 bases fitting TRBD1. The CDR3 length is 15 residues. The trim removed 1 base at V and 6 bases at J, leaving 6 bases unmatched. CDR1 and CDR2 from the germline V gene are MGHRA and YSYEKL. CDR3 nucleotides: TGCGCCAGCAGCCAAGCGGCAGGGGGACCCAATGAGCAGTTCTTC. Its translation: CASSQAAGGPNEQFF.

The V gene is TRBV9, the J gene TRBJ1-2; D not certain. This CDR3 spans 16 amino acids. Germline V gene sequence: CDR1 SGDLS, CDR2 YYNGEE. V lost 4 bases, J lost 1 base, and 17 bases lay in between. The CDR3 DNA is TGTGCCAGCAGCACCGAACGGCGGAGTCGTAACTATGGCTACACCTTC. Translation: CASSTERRSRNYGYTF.

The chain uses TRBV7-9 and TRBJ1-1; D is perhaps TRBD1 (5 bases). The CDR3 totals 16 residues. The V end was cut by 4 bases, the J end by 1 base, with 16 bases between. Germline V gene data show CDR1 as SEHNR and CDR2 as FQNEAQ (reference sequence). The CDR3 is CASSSGWGRGNTEAFF. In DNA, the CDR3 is TGTGCCAGCAGCTCAGGGTGGGGAAGGGGGAACACTGAAGCTTTCTTT.

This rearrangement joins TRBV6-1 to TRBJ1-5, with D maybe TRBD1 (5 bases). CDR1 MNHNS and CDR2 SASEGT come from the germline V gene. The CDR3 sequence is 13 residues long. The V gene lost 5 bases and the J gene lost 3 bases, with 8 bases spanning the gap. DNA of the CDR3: TGTGCCAGCAGTTTACAGGTCAATCAGCCCCAGCATTTT. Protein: CASSLQVNQPQHF.

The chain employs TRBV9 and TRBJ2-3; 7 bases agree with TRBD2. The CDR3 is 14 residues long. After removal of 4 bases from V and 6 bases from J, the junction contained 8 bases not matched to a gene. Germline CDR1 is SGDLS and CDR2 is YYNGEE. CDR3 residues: CASSSGAGVDTQYF. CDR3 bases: TGTGCCAGCAGCTCCGGGGCGGGGGTGGATACGCAGTATTTT.

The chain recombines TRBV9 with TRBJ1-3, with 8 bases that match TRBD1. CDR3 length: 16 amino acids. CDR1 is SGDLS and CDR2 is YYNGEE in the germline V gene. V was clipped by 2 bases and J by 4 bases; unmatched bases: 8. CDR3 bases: TGTGCCAGCAGCGTGACGCAGGGGGCGCTCGGAAACACCATATATTTT. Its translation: CASSVTQGALGNTIYF.

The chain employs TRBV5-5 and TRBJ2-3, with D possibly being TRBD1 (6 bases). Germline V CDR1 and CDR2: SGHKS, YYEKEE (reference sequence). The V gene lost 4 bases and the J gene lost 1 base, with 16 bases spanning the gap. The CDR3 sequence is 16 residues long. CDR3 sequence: CASSAGAGVRTDTQYF. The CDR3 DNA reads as TGTGCCAGCAGCGCCGGGGCAGGGGTGCGCACAGATACGCAGTATTTT.

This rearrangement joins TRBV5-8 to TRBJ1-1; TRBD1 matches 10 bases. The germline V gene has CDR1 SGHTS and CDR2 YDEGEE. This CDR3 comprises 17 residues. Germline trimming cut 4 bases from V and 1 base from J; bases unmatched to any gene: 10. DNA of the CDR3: TGTGCCAGCAGCCCCGGGACAGGGGCCCGGTCGAACACTGAAGCTTTCTTT. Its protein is CASSPGTGARSNTEAFF.

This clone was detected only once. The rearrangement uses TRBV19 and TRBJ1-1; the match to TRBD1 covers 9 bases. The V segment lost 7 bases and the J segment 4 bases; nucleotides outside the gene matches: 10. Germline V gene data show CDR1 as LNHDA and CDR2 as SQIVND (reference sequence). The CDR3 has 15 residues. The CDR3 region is CASTSTGTGSTEAFF. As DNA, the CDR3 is TGTGCCAGTACCTCGACCGGGACAGGGAGCACTGAAGCTTTCTTT.

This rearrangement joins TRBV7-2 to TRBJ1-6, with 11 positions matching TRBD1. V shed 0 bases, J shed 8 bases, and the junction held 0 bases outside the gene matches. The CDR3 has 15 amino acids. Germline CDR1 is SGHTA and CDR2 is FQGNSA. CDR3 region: CASSLAGQGDSPLHF. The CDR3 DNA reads TGTGCCAGCAGCTTAGCGGGACAGGGGGATTCACCCCTCCACTTT.

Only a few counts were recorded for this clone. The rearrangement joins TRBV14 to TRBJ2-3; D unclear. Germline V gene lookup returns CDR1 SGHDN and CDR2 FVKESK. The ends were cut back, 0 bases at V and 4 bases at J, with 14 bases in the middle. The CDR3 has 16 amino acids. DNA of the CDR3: TGTGCCAGCAGCCAAGATACGGCAGTGGGCGCAGATACGCAGTATTTT. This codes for CASSQDTAVGADTQYF.

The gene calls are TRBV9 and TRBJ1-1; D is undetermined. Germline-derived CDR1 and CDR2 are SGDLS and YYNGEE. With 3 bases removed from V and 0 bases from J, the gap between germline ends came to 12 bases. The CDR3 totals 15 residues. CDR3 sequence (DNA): TGTGCCAGCAGCGCCTTGACAAAAATGAACACTGAAGCTTTCTTT. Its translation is CASSALTKMNTEAFF. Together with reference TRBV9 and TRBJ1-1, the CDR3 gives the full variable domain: DSGVTQTPKHLITATGQRVTLRCSPRSGDLSVYWYQQSLDQGLQFLIQYYNGEERAKGNILERFSAQQFPDLHSELNLSSLELGDSALYFCASSALTKMNTEAFFGQGTRLTVV.

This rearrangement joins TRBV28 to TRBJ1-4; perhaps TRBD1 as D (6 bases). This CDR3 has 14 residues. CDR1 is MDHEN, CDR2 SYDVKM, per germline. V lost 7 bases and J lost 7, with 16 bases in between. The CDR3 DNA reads TGTGCCAGCATTCGTGGGGGGGGCAGTGAAAAACTGTTTTTT. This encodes CASIRGGGSEKLFF.

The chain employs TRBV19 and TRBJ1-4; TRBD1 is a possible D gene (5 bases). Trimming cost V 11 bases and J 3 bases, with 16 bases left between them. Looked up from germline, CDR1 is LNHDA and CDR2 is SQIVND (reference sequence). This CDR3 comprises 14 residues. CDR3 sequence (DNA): TGTGCCGCTGGGTGGGGCCGGGCTAATGAAAAACTGTTTTTT. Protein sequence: CAAGWGRANEKLFF.

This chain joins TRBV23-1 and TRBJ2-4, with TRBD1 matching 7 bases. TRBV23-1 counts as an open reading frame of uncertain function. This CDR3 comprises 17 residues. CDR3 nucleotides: TGCGCTAGGCGACAGGGTTGGATTTATCTAGCCAAAAACATTCAGTACTTC. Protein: CARRQGWIYLAKNIQYF.

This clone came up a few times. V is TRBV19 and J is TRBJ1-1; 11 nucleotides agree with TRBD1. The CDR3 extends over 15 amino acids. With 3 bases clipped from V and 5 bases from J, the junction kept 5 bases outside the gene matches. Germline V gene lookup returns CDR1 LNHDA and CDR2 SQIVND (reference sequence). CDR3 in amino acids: CASSITGTGGTEAFF. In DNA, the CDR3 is TGTGCCAGTAGTATTACCGGGACAGGGGGAACTGAAGCTTTCTTT.

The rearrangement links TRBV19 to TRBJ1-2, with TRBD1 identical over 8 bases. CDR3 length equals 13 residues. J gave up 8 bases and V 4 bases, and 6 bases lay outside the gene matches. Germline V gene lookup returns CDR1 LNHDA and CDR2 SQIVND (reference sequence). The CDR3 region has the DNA TGTGCCAGTAGTAAGGACAGGGCCGGGGGCTACACCTTC. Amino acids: CASSKDRAGGYTF.